This TCR beta chain is drawn from a study of CD8+ T cells in alopecia areata. Whole-study context: The SALT score measured affected scalp surface percentage in treated patients. Study-wide results and caveats: Many of the expanded lesional clones endured in scalp and blood while on tofacitinib. Expanded CD8+ clones among the top 100, as well as scalp clonality, were significantly decreased by tofacitinib.

cDNA serving as the sequencing template came from extracted, reverse transcribed RNA. Libraries were prepared by immunoSEQ multiplex PCR; TCRdb keeps only in-frame clonotypes and omits some of them. The sample records about 210,000 clones, around 66% being singletons. This sample's treatment: oral pan-JAK inhibitor, 5-10 mg twice daily. Cell sorting was applied to PBMCs, and CD4+ and CD8+ T cells were collected. The ends were cut back, 2 bases at V and 5 bases at J, with 13 bases in the middle. Per germline, CDR1 SGHTA and CDR2 FQGNSA. CDR3 size: 15 residues. The table lists this clone with a few counts. Its antigen is still unknown.

This receptor was identified in a human donor with alopecia areata. The chain employs TRBV7-2 and TRBJ2-1, with D tentatively TRBD1 (6 bases). The sample was CD4+ T cells sorted from blood, taken at approximately week 44, from a patient treated with tofacitinib. CDR3: CASSLSRGHHNEQFF. CDR3 DNA sequence: TGTGCCAGCAGCTTAAGCCGGGGACACCACAATGAGCAGTTCTTC.